This entry describes one T cell receptor (beta chain). What it recognizes is unknown. Trimming pared 4 bases from V and 3 bases from J, leaving 13 bases between. This CDR3 comprises 14 residues. Looked up from germline, CDR1 is SGHRS and CDR2 is YFSETQ. This record comes from a study of T cell responses to AZD1222 COVID-19 vaccine. Method: immunoSEQ multiplex PCR; TCRdb's copy keeps in-frame clones and lacks some. The sample has more than 85,000 clones, 87% seen once. Study-wide findings and caveats: There were mostly white British donors and more females than males, and clonal diversity was possibly underestimated.

The starting material was peripheral blood, obtained on day 0 of AZD1222 vaccination. This clonotype originated in an adult in good health. The rearrangement joins TRBV5-1 to TRBJ1-1, with TRBD1 as a possible D gene (6 bases). The CDR3 is CASSLDAGDTEAFF. The CDR3 bases are TGCGCCAGCAGCCTGGATGCAGGGGACACTGAAGCTTTCTTT. The whole variable domain, remainder taken from reference TRBV5-1 and TRBJ1-1, is KAGVTQTPRYLIKTRGQQVTLSCSPISGHRSVSWYQQTPGQGLQFLFEYFSETQRNKGNFPGRFSGRQFSNSRSEMNVSTLELGDSALYLCASSLDAGDTEAFFGQGTRLTVV.